The rows below give T cell receptor beta chains drawn from one sample of a study of radiation and T cells in renal cell carcinoma. The data were produced by immunoSEQ multiplex PCR, yet TCRdb's version contains in-frame clones alone and is incomplete. The table shows about 16,000 clones, with approximately 51% occurring only once. Specimen: tumor tissue, collected from a patient whose treatment included radiotherapy and nephrectomy. The origin of the receptors is a woman in her sixties or seventies with renal cell carcinoma. CDR3s include the opening cysteine and the closing phenylalanine or tryptophan. The D gene is left open where the match is weak. The listing skips clone size in some rows; elsewhere it reads once, few, many or a size class.

abundance: NA
j_gene: TRBJ1-4
v_gene: TRBV29-1
d_gene: NA
CDR3nt: TGCAGCGTTTTTCTGGGGGAAAAACTGTTTTTT
CDR3aa: CSVFLGEKLFF

abundance: few
j_gene: TRBJ1-1
v_gene: TRBV11-2
d_gene: NA
CDR3nt: TGTGCCAGCAGACAGGGTATGCACACTGAAGCTTTCTTT
CDR3aa: CASRQGMHTEAFF

abundance: once
j_gene: TRBJ1-1
v_gene: TRBV6-5
d_gene: TRBD1
CDR3nt: TGTGCCAGCAGCGACAGGGGGAGGACTGAAGCTTTCTTT
CDR3aa: CASSDRGRTEAFF

abundance: NA
j_gene: TRBJ1-2
v_gene: TRBV6-5
d_gene: TRBD1
CDR3nt: TGTGCCAGCAATTCGGGACAGGGGGCGATAACCTTC
CDR3aa: CASNSGQGAITF

abundance: few
j_gene: TRBJ2-5
v_gene: TRBV6-5
d_gene: NA
CDR3nt: TGTGCCAGCAGTTACTCGCCCGGACTGTCGGAGACCCAGTACTTC
CDR3aa: CASSYSPGLSETQYF

abundance: NA
j_gene: TRBJ1-5
v_gene: TRBV30
d_gene: NA
CDR3nt: TGTGCCTGGAATACAGGGAGTCAGCCCCAGCATTTT
CDR3aa: CAWNTGSQPQHF

abundance: NA
j_gene: TRBJ2-6
v_gene: TRBV25-1
d_gene: NA
CDR3nt: TGTGCCAGCAGTGCATGGGTTGGACAAAGTCGGGCCAACGTCCTGACTTTC
CDR3aa: CASSAWVGQSRANVLTF

abundance: few
j_gene: TRBJ2-5
v_gene: TRBV15
d_gene: NA
CDR3nt: TGTGCCACCAGCAGACTCTCAGGGAAACCCCAAGAGACCCAGTACTTC
CDR3aa: CATSRLSGKPQETQYF

abundance: many
j_gene: TRBJ1-2
v_gene: TRBV9
d_gene: TRBD1
CDR3nt: TGTGCCAGCAGCACGGACAGGTTCTATGGCTACACCTTC
CDR3aa: CASSTDRFYGYTF

abundance: NA
j_gene: TRBJ2-7
v_gene: TRBV20-1
d_gene: NA
CDR3nt: TGCAGTGCTAGAGAATCAGAGCAGTACTTC
CDR3aa: CSARESEQYF

abundance: NA
j_gene: TRBJ2-5
v_gene: TRBV4-2
d_gene: NA
CDR3nt: TGTGCCAGCAGCCAATCGGGCCAAACCGAGACCCAGTACTTC
CDR3aa: CASSQSGQTETQYF

abundance: NA
j_gene: TRBJ2-5
v_gene: TRBV9
d_gene: TRBD2
CDR3nt: TGTGCCAGCAGCGTAGCTAGTCTAGCGGGAGTGGAGACCCAGTACTTC
CDR3aa: CASSVASLAGVETQYF

abundance: NA
j_gene: TRBJ2-1
v_gene: TRBV6-1
d_gene: NA
CDR3nt: TGTGCCAGCAGTGTAACGGCAGGGCGGCATGAGCAGTTCTTC
CDR3aa: CASSVTAGRHEQFF

abundance: NA
j_gene: TRBJ2-7
v_gene: TRBV19
d_gene: TRBD1
CDR3nt: TGTGCCAGTAGTACCTCTACAGGGGGTCCCAACGAGCAGTACTTC
CDR3aa: CASSTSTGGPNEQYF

abundance: few
j_gene: TRBJ2-2
v_gene: TRBV7-2
d_gene: TRBD2
CDR3nt: TGTGCCAGCAGCTTAGCCTCAGGGAGGGACACCGGGGAGCTGTTTTTT
CDR3aa: CASSLASGRDTGELFF

abundance: medium-sized
j_gene: TRBJ1-2
v_gene: TRBV19
d_gene: NA
CDR3nt: TGTGCCAGTAGTCCCCCCGGGACCGCCTATGGCTACACCTTC
CDR3aa: CASSPPGTAYGYTF

abundance: NA
j_gene: TRBJ1-3
v_gene: TRBV4-1
d_gene: NA
CDR3nt: TGCGCCAGCAGCGTAAGACCAGACAGGGGAAACACCATATATTTT
CDR3aa: CASSVRPDRGNTIYF

abundance: NA
j_gene: TRBJ1-2
v_gene: TRBV7-3
d_gene: NA
CDR3nt: TGTGCCAGCAGCTTTTCTTCCCACTACACCTTC
CDR3aa: CASSFSSHYTF

abundance: NA
j_gene: TRBJ2-3
v_gene: TRBV6-5
d_gene: NA
CDR3nt: TGTGCCAGCAGTTACTCGTCCGCGGTTCACACAGATACGCAGTATTTT
CDR3aa: CASSYSSAVHTDTQYF

abundance: few
j_gene: TRBJ1-2
v_gene: TRBV4-2
d_gene: TRBD1
CDR3nt: TGTGCCAGCAGCCAAACAGGGGGCGGCTATGGCTACACCTTC
CDR3aa: CASSQTGGGYGYTF

abundance: few
j_gene: TRBJ2-1
v_gene: TRBV11-3
d_gene: TRBD1
CDR3nt: TGTGCCAGCAGCTTGCGGACAGGGCAAGGGGGTGAGCAGTTCTTC
CDR3aa: CASSLRTGQGGEQFF

abundance: many
j_gene: TRBJ1-2
v_gene: TRBV5-8
d_gene: NA
CDR3nt: TGTGCCAGCACCCTAGGGACGGACTATGGCTACACCTTC
CDR3aa: CASTLGTDYGYTF

abundance: few
j_gene: TRBJ1-6
v_gene: TRBV6-5
d_gene: NA
CDR3nt: TGTGCCAGCAGCGATAGCTCCTATAATTCACCCCTCCACTTT
CDR3aa: CASSDSSYNSPLHF

abundance: few
j_gene: TRBJ1-3
v_gene: TRBV6-5
d_gene: NA
CDR3nt: TGTGCCAGCAGTTACTCGTTTCTGCCTGGAAACACCATATATTTT
CDR3aa: CASSYSFLPGNTIYF

abundance: NA
j_gene: TRBJ2-7
v_gene: TRBV28
d_gene: NA
CDR3nt: TGTGCCAGCACTTCCTCTGGGAAGGGGTTATGGGAGCAGTACTTC
CDR3aa: CASTSSGKGLWEQYF

abundance: NA
j_gene: TRBJ2-1
v_gene: TRBV6-5
d_gene: TRBD2
CDR3nt: TGTGCCAGCAGTTGGGGGGCGGGAGGCTACAATGAGCAGTTCTTC
CDR3aa: CASSWGAGGYNEQFF

abundance: NA
j_gene: TRBJ2-7
v_gene: TRBV15
d_gene: TRBD1
CDR3nt: TGTGCCACCAGCCCCTCGCCGGGACAGGTTAAGTACGAGCAGTACTTC
CDR3aa: CATSPSPGQVKYEQYF

abundance: NA
j_gene: TRBJ2-6
v_gene: TRBV4-1
d_gene: NA
CDR3nt: TGCGCCAGCATGTCTGGGGCCAACGTCCTGACTTTC
CDR3aa: CASMSGANVLTF

abundance: few
j_gene: TRBJ1-2
v_gene: TRBV28
d_gene: NA
CDR3nt: TGTGCCAGCAGTTTATGGGGAGGGAATACCCATGGCTACACCTTC
CDR3aa: CASSLWGGNTHGYTF

abundance: NA
j_gene: TRBJ1-2
v_gene: TRBV19
d_gene: NA
CDR3nt: TGTGCCAGTAGCCCGTGGACAGCGAACTATGGCTACACCTTC
CDR3aa: CASSPWTANYGYTF

abundance: few
j_gene: TRBJ1-2
v_gene: TRBV2
d_gene: NA
CDR3nt: TGTGCCAGCAGTGAAGCGCGGCAGGGGTATGGCTACACCTTC
CDR3aa: CASSEARQGYGYTF

abundance: NA
j_gene: TRBJ1-6
v_gene: TRBV6-5
d_gene: NA
CDR3nt: TGTGCCAGCAGTTACTCGAGGCAGGATAATTCACCCCTCCACTTT
CDR3aa: CASSYSRQDNSPLHF

abundance: medium-sized
j_gene: TRBJ2-2
v_gene: TRBV15
d_gene: TRBD2
CDR3nt: TGTGCCACCAGCCGCACGGTAATAGCGGGTAACATCGGGGAGCTGTTTTTT
CDR3aa: CATSRTVIAGNIGELFF

abundance: NA
j_gene: TRBJ2-7
v_gene: TRBV28
d_gene: TRBD1
CDR3nt: TGTGCCAGCAGTGGGGACAGTCATTCTAAAGGCGAGCAGTACTTC
CDR3aa: CASSGDSHSKGEQYF

abundance: NA
j_gene: TRBJ2-7
v_gene: TRBV5-5
d_gene: NA
CDR3nt: TGTGCCAGCAGTTCGGACCGATCCTACGAGCAGTACTTC
CDR3aa: CASSSDRSYEQYF